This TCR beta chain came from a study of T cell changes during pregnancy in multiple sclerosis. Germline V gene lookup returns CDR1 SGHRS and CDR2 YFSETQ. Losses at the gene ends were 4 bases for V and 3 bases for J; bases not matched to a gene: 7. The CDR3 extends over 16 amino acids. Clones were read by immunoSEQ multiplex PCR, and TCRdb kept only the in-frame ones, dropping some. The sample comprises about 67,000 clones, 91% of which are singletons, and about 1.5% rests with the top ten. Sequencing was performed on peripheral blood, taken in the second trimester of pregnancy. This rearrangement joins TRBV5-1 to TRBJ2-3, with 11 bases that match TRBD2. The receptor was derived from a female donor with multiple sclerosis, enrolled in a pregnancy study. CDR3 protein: CASSQTSGTGTDTQYF. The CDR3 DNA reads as TGCGCCAGCAGCCAGACTAGCGGGACGGGTACAGATACGCAGTATTTT.